This TCR beta chain originates from a study of T-cell memory formation after mild COVID-19. Study-wide points: Some SARS-CoV-2-responding clones were already detected in memory before infection. Researchers report contracting CD4+ clones mostly in CM and EM, with CD8+ clones in EMRA.

5'RACE primed at constant segments yielded TCR alpha and TCR beta cDNA libraries bearing sample barcodes and UMIs. TCRdb re-called the 5' RACE reads through MiXCR, storing one row per CDR3 protein. The sample contains just over 200,000 distinct CDR3 sequences, around 9.5% of which appear only once. This clonotype was found a few times. The antigen is not known. This sequence was found in a man younger than 35 who had mild COVID-19 (a few samples of this study predate the infection). Cell type and time point are not known. What was sequenced was PBMCs or a T cell subset sorted from them (not recorded which).

The CDR3, as DNA: TGTGCCAGCAGCGTCGTTGGCGGGTCCTACGAGCAGTACTTC. Protein sequence: CASSVVGGSYEQYF. The chain couples TRBV9 to TRBJ2-7, with D tentatively TRBD2 (5 bases). Trimming cost V 2 bases and J 1 base, with 10 bases left between them. Germline loops: CDR1 SGDLS, CDR2 YYNGEE. The CDR3 runs 14 residues. The whole variable domain, remainder taken from reference TRBV9 and TRBJ2-7, is DSGVTQTPKHLITATGQRVTLRCSPRSGDLSVYWYQQSLDQGLQFLIQYYNGEERAKGNILERFSAQQFPDLHSELNLSSLELGDSALYFCASSVVGGSYEQYFGPGTRLTVT.